This T cell receptor (beta chain) stems from a study of cytomegalovirus exposure and HLA in healthy donors (dated by TCRdb to about 2017). At the level of the whole study: An earlier analysis of about 530 of the donors reported approximately 300 Gb of sequence data and 117 million unique TCR beta sequences obtained from about 200 million T cells. Every discovery cohort repertoire had been produced on one sequencing platform. An earlier analysis of more than 450 of the donors used high-throughput TCR beta sequencing to judge whether each TCR beta V gene segment behaved as functional or pseudogenic. In a later genetic analysis, genome-wide SNP genotypes for about three fifths of the roughly 670 donors were used, and that subset was treated as a discovery cohort. A later analysis re-examined previously published TCR beta repertoires from more than 550 donors and added high-resolution HLA genotyping to investigate patterns of TCR occurrence. Typing coverage varied by locus: roughly 620-640 donors for A, B, C, DRB1 and DQB1; more than 500 for DQA1; more than 600 for DPA1; approximately 450 for DPB1. In addition to the first cohort of approximately 670 subjects, a separate validation cohort of 100 to 150 different subjects was used. Rather than using new phenotypic data, the later analysis identified candidate immune exposures from TCR beta sequences and from how often those sequences occurred across donors. Of the 300 to 450 genotyped donors, 75% to 85% were placed in the genetic ancestry cluster associated with self-reported Caucasian donors. An early release covering roughly 580 HLA-typed donors comprised 250 to 350 gigabases of sequencing data and roughly 86 million unique TCR sequences. Among roughly 370 genotyped donors of the cohort, an average of 235,054 unique TCR beta nucleotide sequences were sequenced per donor, around 20% of them non-productive. The study was designed to test whether signatures of past pathogen exposure could be identified by cataloging public T cell receptors. About five DR-DQ haplotypes were treated as single units for association and clustering because of strong linkage in the cohort. Both class I and class II loci were covered by HLA typing, at four-digit resolution. Donor age, sex, ethnicity and CMV serostatus were collected together with the repertoire data. The T cell repertoires of 666 subjects were profiled by immunosequencing and related to cytomegalovirus serostatus. To predict cytomegalovirus infection status, the study combined high-throughput TCR immunosequencing, statistical association of individual TCRs with disease status, and machine learning. Overall study results and their limits: HLA typing was unavailable for some donors at each locus, so association tests used only the typed subset. Across donors, most TCR sequences were observed very rarely, whereas some public TCRs were present in many individuals. Broadly in line with IMGT annotations, most TCR beta V segments showed up in productive rearrangements about 87% or about 30% of the time in an earlier analysis of roughly 590 of the donors. A further reported finding was that TCR beta sequences accurately predicted the HLA-A and HLA-B alleles for most subjects in the first cohort. A later analysis found that HLA-associated TCR beta chains were more clonally expanded and had lower generation probabilities than equally common non-associated chains. In a later genetic analysis, a missense DCLRE1C variant was associated with V-gene and J-gene trimming of TCR beta chains, and the association was replicated in an independent cohort. Because counts were too low, about 17 rarely observed V segments, including chromosome 9 orphons, were excluded from the earlier analysis of 587 of the donors. Cytomegalovirus status was reported to be diagnosed by the classifier with high specificity and sensitivity in both the original and validation cohorts. Strong co-occurrence of HLA alleles, especially DR and DQ, made assigning TCR associations to individual alleles difficult. In a later analysis, most CMV-associated TCR beta chains were found to appear HLA-restricted, with HLA associations seemingly driven largely by CMV exposure. The 87-base-pair reads could not distinguish some IMGT-functional V segments, including TRBV6-2 and TRBV6-3, so those segments were excluded. The study gave a list of over 150 TCR beta chains associated with cytomegalovirus. A cluster of highly shared sequence variants was judged likely to represent a technical artifact of the sequencing pipeline. This cohort had only TCR beta chains sequenced, and the lack of alpha or paired-chain data limited which features could be detected. According to a later analysis, parvovirus B19, influenza, CMV and Epstein-Barr virus appeared linked to several top co-occurrence clusters. In vitro tests confirmed that a few of the cytomegalovirus-associated TCR beta chains recognize cytomegalovirus antigens. The authors suggested that the approach could potentially be extended to other disease states and immunological phenotypes. A later analysis associated 15,000 to 20,000 TCR beta sequences with specific HLA alleles at a false discovery rate of 0.05. According to a later genetic analysis, donors in an Asian-associated ancestry cluster had fewer N-insertions in productive TCRs than the roughly 670-donor mean. The presence/absence analyses assumed that sequencing depth was roughly uniform across donors, and that assumption may not be true. Linkage disequilibrium might explain the correlated functional status among segregating V segments, but an unknown experimental factor could not be ruled out. The only immune exposure information available for the cohort was CMV serostatus. According to a later analysis, TCR association rates differed among HLA loci, with DRB1 alleles showing the most associated TCRs and HLA-C alleles showing the fewest.

As to this clone: The antigen this receptor binds is unknown. The sample holds no much larger clone one base away, and base qualities are not on file.

Library preparation was by the immunoSEQ multiplex PCR assay. For the multiplex PCR, a mixture combining 60 forward primers for TCR Vbeta segments and 13 reverse primers for TCR Jbeta segments was used. Amplification of the CDR3 region of rearranged TCR beta genes was performed with a multiplex PCR assay on genomic DNA. The amplified TCR beta libraries were sequenced on the Illumina HiSeq System as 87-base-pair reads. Under the source paper's analysis protocol: A later analysis counted tens of millions of unique TCR beta chains across the 700 or so repertoires, and 10 million to 12 million of these chains were shared by at least two donors. A nearest-neighbor algorithm error-corrected the raw reads and collapsed the reads into unique sequences, merging closely related sequences to remove PCR and sequencing errors. To assign V, D and J gene segments, CDR3 sequences were aligned to IMGT reference sequences. For a sequence to be retained, at least a six-nucleotide match to both a V gene segment and a J gene segment was required. A rearrangement was called productive if the CDR3 had no stop codons and remained in frame with V and J, and every other rearrangement was called non-productive. Following IMGT convention, CDR3 was defined as the stretch from the second conserved V-encoded cysteine up to the conserved J-encoded phenylalanine. Sequences without an unambiguous match to a single V gene segment were excluded from the earlier analysis of approximately 560 of the donors. In an earlier analysis of several hundred of the donors, a V segment was called functional when productive rearrangements were above 56.7%, and segregating when the standard deviation between donors exceeded 5%. A statistical classification framework was built for diagnosing cytomegalovirus status from the catalog of TCR beta chain sequences. V and J gene assignment, in a later analysis, came from comparing TCR nucleotide sequences with IMGT/GENE-DB human TR gene sequences. A later analysis assigned CDR3 sequences and most-parsimonious VDJ recombination scenarios with the TCRdist pipeline. In a later analysis, each TCR beta chain was defined by its CDR3 amino acid sequence together with its V-gene family, and reads lacking a unique V-gene family were excluded. In a later analysis, around 600 highly shared, low-generation-probability nucleotide sequences were removed to address suspected cross-contamination and a sequencing artifact. In a later analysis, a clonal expansion index for each public chain was calculated from normalized within-repertoire ranks of inferred template counts. Generation probabilities in a later analysis came from a VDJ recombination model fitted to out-of-frame rearrangements, and those results were checked against IGoR. Hypergeometric tests were used in a later analysis to score TCR-TCR, TCR-HLA and TCR-CMV co-occurrence, with a repertoire-size bias correction applied to the TCR pairs. To estimate false discovery rates, a later analysis permuted the HLA or CMV assignments 20 times. In a later analysis, co-occurring TCRs were grouped using DBSCAN, and TCRdist sequence similarity was added for clustering within HLA-allele-positive subsets. Repertoires with fewer than 30,000 or more than 120,000 public chains, plus five repertoires with anomalous nucleotide sharing, were excluded from co-occurrence clustering. This immuneACCESS table, as held by TCRdb, lists in-frame sequences with V and J called but not all clones. Of the missing ones, under half trace to an unresolved V gene in checked studies; the others have no known cause. The D gene and trimming were derived from the DNA, and the V and J assignments and clone size from that table. The table for this sample lists about 110,000 clones; 74% of them were counted only once. Clones ranked in the top ten supply around 5% of the sample.

Based on the germline V gene (reference sequence), the CDR1 and CDR2 sequences are SEHNR and FQNEAQ. Here V drops 3 bases and J drops 5 bases, and the junction holds 18 bases not matched to any gene. Inclusive of the bounding cysteine and phenylalanine, the CDR3 is 19 residues long. Of all the DNA, just the CDR3 is kept, 57 bases in frame from base 1. The cohort consisted of 600 or so healthy bone marrow donors. All cohort members were sampled while nominally healthy, although unrecorded immune exposures were likely present. The donor was CMV seropositive and was included in the group of some 290 seropositive cohort members. Every donor gave a peripheral blood sample, and the peripheral blood mononuclear cells from that sample were used for TCR beta sequencing. Genomic DNA was extracted from the blood cell samples with the Qiagen DNeasy Blood Extraction Kit.

The sequence links TRBV7-9 to TRBJ2-5, with TRBD2 matching 10 junction bases. Sequencing was performed on PBMCs. This sequence was found in a man aged 25-45 years in good health and CMV-seropositive. The CDR3 amino acid sequence is: CASSFPNQSSGGPRETQYF. The DNA sequence follows: TGTGCCAGCAGCTTTCCCAATCAAAGTAGCGGGGGGCCCCGCGAGACCCAGTACTTC.